A selection of T cell receptor beta chains follows, all from one sample in a study of T cell repertoires in cytomegalovirus infection. Each CDR3 protein is one row after TCRdb ran MiXCR on the reads. The data show some 120,000 distinct CDR3 sequences, approximately 30% seen once. No cognate antigen is known for these TCRs. The input for sequencing was CD8+ T cells from cultured PBMCs, taken from culture after CMV antigen stimulation. These receptors all stem from a human donor in good health (CMV status not recorded). Some clones in this sample may be carry-over from other donors' samples. Both conserved end residues are part of each CDR3. A D gene is named only where the DNA matches it firmly. Not every row has a clone size; where given, it reads once, few, many or a size class.

v_gene: TRBV7-2
abundance: .
j_gene: TRBJ1-1
d_gene: .
CDR3aa: CASSLVGSEAFF
CDR3nt: TGTGCCAGCAGCTTAGTGGGCAGTGAAGCTTTCTTT

v_gene: TRBV6-5
abundance: .
j_gene: TRBJ2-7
d_gene: .
CDR3aa: CASAWSHGSYEQYF
CDR3nt: TGTGCCAGCGCATGGTCCCATGGCTCCTACGAGCAGTACTTC

v_gene: TRBV19
abundance: few
j_gene: TRBJ1-1
d_gene: TRBD1
CDR3aa: CASSIGLTGETNTEAFF
CDR3nt: TGTGCCAGTAGTATTGGGCTTACAGGGGAGACGAACACTGAAGCTTTCTTT

v_gene: TRBV14
abundance: .
j_gene: TRBJ2-3
d_gene: TRBD2
CDR3aa: CASSQDPAGVDTQYF
CDR3nt: TGTGCCAGCAGCCAAGATCCAGCGGGGGTAGATACGCAGTATTTT

v_gene: TRBV28
abundance: .
j_gene: TRBJ2-3
d_gene: .
CDR3aa: CASSPDRALTDTQYF
CDR3nt: TGTGCCAGCAGCCCTGACAGAGCCCTGACAGATACGCAGTATTTT

v_gene: TRBV4-1
abundance: .
j_gene: TRBJ1-5
d_gene: .
CDR3aa: CASSQDPGQGNQPQHF
CDR3nt: TGCGCCAGCAGCCAAGATCCCGGACAAGGCAATCAGCCCCAGCATTTT

v_gene: TRBV6-5
abundance: few
j_gene: TRBJ2-7
d_gene: TRBD1
CDR3aa: CASRIPGQGAQQYF
CDR3nt: TGTGCCAGCAGGATACCGGGACAGGGGGCCCAGCAGTACTTC

v_gene: TRBV10-3
abundance: .
j_gene: TRBJ2-1
d_gene: TRBD2
CDR3aa: CAITPGGLYNEQFF
CDR3nt: TGTGCCATCACTCCGGGGGGGCTTTACAATGAGCAGTTCTTC

v_gene: TRBV6-2/TRBV6-3
abundance: .
j_gene: TRBJ1-2
d_gene: .
CDR3aa: CASTTPRVVDPYGYTF
CDR3nt: TGTGCCAGCACCACCCCCAGGGTGGTAGACCCCTATGGCTACACCTTC

v_gene: TRBV7-8
abundance: many
j_gene: TRBJ2-7
d_gene: .
CDR3aa: CASSERQGRYEQYF
CDR3nt: TGTGCCAGCAGTGAACGGCAGGGGAGGTACGAGCAGTACTTC

v_gene: TRBV24-1
abundance: .
j_gene: TRBJ2-2
d_gene: .
CDR3aa: CATSDPGATNTGELFF
CDR3nt: TGTGCCACCAGTGATCCAGGGGCAACGAACACCGGGGAGCTGTTTTTT

v_gene: TRBV12-3/TRBV12-4
abundance: many
j_gene: TRBJ2-7
d_gene: .
CDR3aa: CASSYLSPYEQYF
CDR3nt: TGTGCCAGCAGCTATTTGTCCCCCTACGAGCAGTACTTC

v_gene: TRBV24-1
abundance: .
j_gene: TRBJ2-1
d_gene: .
CDR3aa: CATSDFRNNEQFF
CDR3nt: TGTGCCACCAGTGATTTTCGGAACAATGAGCAGTTCTTC

v_gene: TRBV7-9
abundance: few
j_gene: TRBJ2-7
d_gene: TRBD1
CDR3aa: CASSLEETGAKTYEQYF
CDR3nt: TGTGCCAGCAGCTTAGAGGAAACAGGGGCTAAAACCTACGAGCAGTACTTC

v_gene: TRBV12-3/TRBV12-4
abundance: few
j_gene: TRBJ1-3
d_gene: TRBD1
CDR3aa: CASRAGTGTGNTIYF
CDR3nt: TGTGCCAGCAGGGCCGGGACAGGGACTGGAAACACCATATATTTT

v_gene: TRBV7-8
abundance: .
j_gene: TRBJ1-2
d_gene: .
CDR3aa: CASSLVAEGYSYTF
CDR3nt: TGTGCCAGCAGCTTAGTAGCCGAGGGCTATAGCTACACCTTC

v_gene: TRBV28
abundance: many
j_gene: TRBJ1-4
d_gene: .
CDR3aa: CASSLWGATNEKLFF
CDR3nt: TGTGCCAGCAGCCTCTGGGGGGCAACTAATGAAAAACTGTTTTTT

v_gene: TRBV6-1
abundance: many
j_gene: TRBJ2-3
d_gene: .
CDR3aa: CASSSPNRVGSDTQYF
CDR3nt: TGTGCCAGCAGTTCACCCAACAGGGTTGGGTCAGATACGCAGTATTTT

v_gene: TRBV7-6
abundance: .
j_gene: TRBJ1-1
d_gene: .
CDR3aa: CASSPKGYRSNTEAFF
CDR3nt: TGTGCCAGCAGCCCGAAAGGGTACCGTTCGAACACTGAAGCTTTCTTT

v_gene: TRBV6-6
abundance: .
j_gene: TRBJ2-1
d_gene: .
CDR3aa: CASRPRGLVSNEQFF
CDR3nt: TGTGCCAGCAGACCTAGGGGGTTGGTAAGCAATGAGCAGTTCTTC

v_gene: TRBV4-3
abundance: .
j_gene: TRBJ2-4
d_gene: TRBD2
CDR3aa: CASSQDRRLAGGKNIQYF
CDR3nt: TGCGCCAGCAGCCAAGATCGGAGACTAGCGGGGGGGAAAAACATTCAGTACTTC

v_gene: TRBV10-3
abundance: few
j_gene: TRBJ2-5
d_gene: .
CDR3aa: CAIGEQETQYF
CDR3nt: TGTGCCATCGGGGAACAAGAGACCCAGTACTTC

v_gene: TRBV4-2
abundance: .
j_gene: TRBJ2-3
d_gene: TRBD1
CDR3aa: CASSQGQGAGADTQYF
CDR3nt: TGTGCCAGCAGCCAAGGACAGGGGGCTGGGGCAGATACGCAGTATTTT

v_gene: TRBV19
abundance: once
j_gene: TRBJ2-7
d_gene: .
CDR3aa: CASSILGGGSIYEQYF
CDR3nt: TGTGCCAGTAGTATCCTGGGAGGGGGATCCATCTACGAGCAGTACTTC

v_gene: TRBV18
abundance: .
j_gene: TRBJ1-4
d_gene: TRBD1
CDR3aa: CASSPIGTSGTVNEKLFF
CDR3nt: TGTGCCAGCTCACCTATTGGAACTTCCGGGACAGTCAATGAAAAACTGTTTTTT

v_gene: TRBV19
abundance: .
j_gene: TRBJ2-7
d_gene: .
CDR3aa: CASSETGATSYEQYF
CDR3nt: TGTGCCAGTAGTGAAACGGGGGCAACCTCCTACGAGCAGTACTTC

v_gene: TRBV9
abundance: .
j_gene: TRBJ2-2
d_gene: .
CDR3aa: CASSVEQGLTGELFF
CDR3nt: TGTGCCAGCAGCGTAGAACAGGGACTCACCGGGGAGCTGTTTTTT

v_gene: TRBV6-5
abundance: .
j_gene: TRBJ1-4
d_gene: .
CDR3aa: CASSLRGGTNEKLFF
CDR3nt: TGTGCCAGCAGTCTCCGGGGGGGGACTAATGAAAAACTGTTTTTT